Shown below are 20 T cell receptor beta chains from a single sample sequenced in a study of T cell repertoires in ileal Crohn's disease. Assay used: immunoSEQ multiplex PCR; TCRdb lists only in-frame clones, some missing. The data contain some 5,600 clones, roughly 84% of them singletons. Sample time point: proximal margin of the surgical specimen (macroscopically non-inflamed). The sample consisted of ileal tissue. The origin of the receptors is an adult with Crohn's disease.

The rearrangement joins TRBV5-1 to TRBJ2-5; 13 nucleotides agree with TRBD2. V dropped 0 bases and J dropped 1; count of bases not matched to a gene: 0. This CDR3 is built from 16 residues. Germline values: CDR1 SGHRS, CDR2 YFSETQ. CDR3 nucleotides: TGCGCCAGCAGCTTGGGACTAGCGGGGGGCCAAGAGACCCAGTACTTC. Protein product: CASSLGLAGGQETQYF.

The rearrangement links TRBV5-4 to TRBJ2-5; TRBD1 matches at 10 bases. The J segment lost 5 bases and the V segment lost 3 bases, leaving 7 bases of the junction unmatched. This CDR3 region has 15 residues. Germline V CDR1 and CDR2: SGHNT, YYREEE (reference sequence). The DNA of the CDR3 is TGTGCCAGCAGCTCGGGACAGGGGTGGATTGAGACCCAGTACTTC. Translated, it gives CASSSGQGWIETQYF.

This clone has only one observation. The chain couples TRBV2 to TRBJ2-7; 9 bases map to TRBD1. The germline V gene encodes CDR1 SNHLY and CDR2 FYNNEI. J was trimmed by 1 base and V by 4 bases; bases with no gene match: 5. The CDR3 is 15 amino acids. The CDR3 here is CASSGGGTGSYEQYF. The CDR3 DNA reads TGTGCCAGCAGTGGGGGCGGGACAGGGTCCTACGAGCAGTACTTC.

The chain recombines TRBV7-2 with TRBJ1-3; D is unresolved. Germline lookup yields CDR1 SGHTA and CDR2 FQGNSA. The CDR3 runs to 14 residues. V was shortened by 0 bases and J by 4 bases, with 7 bases between the two germline ends. Here the CDR3 reads CASSLAGVGNTIYF. The CDR3 DNA is TGTGCCAGCAGCTTAGCCGGGGTCGGAAACACCATATATTTT.

The rearrangement uses TRBV9 and TRBJ2-7; D remains ambiguous. Germline CDR1 and CDR2: SGDLS and YYNGEE. The CDR3 is 13 amino acids. V lost 3 bases and J 4 bases, leaving 11 bases between the germline ends. CDR3 nucleotide sequence: TGTGCCAGCAGCGGACGAGATGATTACGAGCAGTACTTC. The encoded protein is CASSGRDDYEQYF.

The rearrangement links TRBV7-9 to TRBJ1-5; 9 bases are a match to TRBD1. J gave up 5 bases and V 1 base, and 3 bases lay outside the gene matches. The CDR3 is 15 amino acids. CDR1 and CDR2 from the germline V gene are SEHNR and FQNEAQ (reference sequence). The CDR3 protein is CASSLGDRAYQPQHF. The CDR3 bases are TGTGCCAGCAGCTTAGGGGACAGGGCGTATCAGCCCCAGCATTTT.

The V and J genes are TRBV23-1 and TRBJ2-7; possibly TRBD1 or TRBD2 for D (7 bases each). TRBV23-1 is treated as an ORF (open reading frame) with a function not yet certain. Trimming removed 3 bases from V and 4 bases from J, with 13 bases in between. The CDR3 contains 14 residues. CDR3: CASSHRQGGYEQYF. The CDR3 DNA reads TGCGCCAGCAGTCACCGGCAGGGGGGGTACGAGCAGTACTTC.

The chain employs TRBV6-5 and TRBJ2-4, with D tentatively TRBD2 (5 bases). The V and J ends lost 6 bases and 11 bases respectively, with 17 bases between them. The CDR3 runs to 13 residues. Per the germline V gene, CDR1 is MNHEY and CDR2 is SVGAGI. CDR3 in DNA: TGTGCCAGCAGCTACCTACCCCGGGAAGTTCAGTACTTC. Translating gives CASSYLPREVQYF.

V gene TRBV6-5 combines with J gene TRBJ1-5; weak D call: TRBD1 (5 bases). Trimming removed 2 bases from V and 10 bases from J, with 12 bases in between. Germline loops: CDR1 MNHEY, CDR2 SVGAGI. CDR3 length: 13 amino acids. The CDR3 sequence: CASSYGGVSPQHF. CDR3 nucleotide sequence: TGTGCCAGCAGTTACGGGGGGGTATCCCCCCAGCATTTT.

V usage is TRBV10-3 and J usage is TRBJ1-2; D perhaps matches TRBD1 (5 bases). CDR3 length: 13 residues. Germline CDR1 reads ENHRY; CDR2 reads SYGVKD. Trimming cost V 6 bases and J 4 bases, with 12 bases left between them. As DNA, the CDR3 is TGTGCCATCAGCACGGACGGGGGCTATGGCTACACCTTC. This encodes CAISTDGGYGYTF.

This clone was counted between two and nine times. The V and J genes are TRBV19 and TRBJ2-7; D gene unclear. Germline CDR1 and CDR2: LNHDA and SQIVND (reference sequence). The CDR3 spans 14 residues. Trimming pared 4 bases from V and 1 base from J, leaving 11 bases between. This CDR3 is CASSRVMGSYEQYF. CDR3 bases: TGTGCCAGTAGTAGGGTTATGGGTTCCTACGAGCAGTACTTC.

The CDR3 DNA is TGTGCCATCAAGGGGCTAGGGGGCTCTCAGCCCCAGCATTTT. This encodes CAIKGLGGSQPQHF. The chain links TRBV6-1 to TRBJ1-5; 7 positions agree with TRBD1. CDR1 is MNHNS and CDR2 is SASEGT in the germline V gene. The CDR3 spans 14 residues. V gave up 10 bases and J gave up 6 bases; unmatched junction bases: 12.

The chain combines TRBV27 with TRBJ2-3; TRBD2 matches at 11 bases. The CDR3 runs 17 residues. Per the germline V gene, CDR1 is MNHEY and CDR2 is SMNVEV (reference sequence). V shed 2 bases, J shed 3 bases, and the junction held 7 bases outside the gene matches. CDR3 region: CASSLRVAGGGTDTQYF. The CDR3 bases are TGTGCCAGCAGTTTAAGGGTAGCGGGAGGGGGGACAGATACGCAGTATTTT.

The chain combines TRBV21-1 with TRBJ1-2; the listed D gene, TRBD1, was not tested against the DNA. TRBV21-1 is assigned pseudogene status. The CDR3 totals 15 residues. The CDR3 DNA reads TGTGCCAGCAGCATCGGGACAGGGGGTAACTATGGCTACACCTTC. Protein sequence: CASSIGTGGNYGYTF.

The rearrangement links TRBV7-8 to TRBJ2-1, with 7 positions matching TRBD2. CDR1 and CDR2 (germline): SGHVS, FQNEAQ. CDR3 length: 16 residues. Losses at the gene ends were 1 base for V and 7 bases for J; bases not matched to a gene: 10. CDR3 sequence reads: CASSLGFGGMGNEQFF. The CDR3 DNA reads TGTGCCAGCAGCTTAGGATTCGGGGGGATGGGTAATGAGCAGTTCTTC.

The J gene is TRBJ2-2, the V gene TRBV19, with TRBD2 identical over 8 bases. This CDR3 contains 14 residues. The germline V gene has CDR1 LNHDA and CDR2 SQIVND (reference sequence). The trim removed 9 bases at V and 3 bases at J, leaving 6 bases unmatched. The CDR3 DNA is TGTGCCAGCACCAGCGGGGGACACACCGGGGAGCTGTTTTTT. Protein sequence: CASTSGGHTGELFF.

V and J are TRBV19 and TRBJ2-7; weak D call: TRBD1 (6 bases). Trimming removed 5 bases from V and 2 bases from J, with 19 bases in between. Germline values: CDR1 LNHDA, CDR2 SQIVND (reference sequence). The CDR3 is made up of 16 amino acids. DNA for the CDR3: TGTGCCAGTAGTGACTCAGGACAGAGAACTACCTACGAGCAGTACTTC. As protein: CASSDSGQRTTYEQYF.

J is TRBJ1-3 and V is TRBV6-6; TRBD1 is a possible D gene (5 bases). Trimming stripped 2 bases from V and 4 bases from J, with 9 bases between. CDR3 length: 14 amino acids. The germline V gene encodes CDR1 MNHNY and CDR2 SVGAGI (reference sequence). CDR3 sequence reads: CASSYDRFGNTIYF. CDR3 bases: TGTGCCAGCAGTTACGACAGATTCGGAAACACCATATATTTT.

This clone showed up just once. In DNA form, the CDR3 reads TGTGCCAGCAGTTCCCCGACGGCGAGCTCCTACGAGCAGTACTTC. Translated: CASSSPTASSYEQYF. This chain links TRBV6-6 with TRBJ2-7; no firm D call. The CDR3 extends over 15 amino acids. Between the trimmed V and J ends, which lost 4 bases and 0 bases, there was a span of 13 bases. Per germline, CDR1 MNHNY and CDR2 SVGAGI (reference sequence).

The chain employs TRBV19 and TRBJ2-3, with D perhaps TRBD1 (6 bases). Germline-derived CDR1 and CDR2 are LNHDA and SQIVND (reference sequence). The CDR3 has 15 residues. The V and J ends lost 3 bases and 5 bases respectively, with 15 bases between them. The CDR3 coding sequence is TGTGCCAGTAGTATCGGACAGAACTTCGGAGATACGCAGTATTTT. Translation gives CASSIGQNFGDTQYF. Filled out from reference TRBV19 and TRBJ2-3, the complete variable domain reads DGGITQSPKYLFRKEGQNVTLSCEQNLNHDAMYWYRQDPGQGLRLIYYSQIVNDFQKGDIAEGYSVSREKKESFPLTVTSAQKNPTAFYLCASSIGQNFGDTQYFGPGTRLTVL.